Listed below are T cell receptor beta chains from one sample, sequenced in a study of PD-1 blockade in classical Hodgkin lymphoma. Here immunoSEQ multiplex PCR was the method, and the copy in TCRdb shows in-frame clones only, minus some. The data show about 5,500 clones, over 50% seen once. The sample was CD8+ T cells from blood, taken at baseline. The receptors here all came from a human donor with classical Hodgkin lymphoma. The CDR3 runs from the conserved cysteine through the conserved F or W. D genes are given only for firm matches. Clone size is given for some rows only: seen once, a few or many times, or a class if the clone is expanded.

>TRBV5-6|NA|NA|TRBJ2-5
CASSPTLAGQETQYF
>TRBV18|NA|NA|TRBJ1-2
CASSPPSGYRLLGGYTF
>TRBV7-9|NA|NA|TRBJ2-7
CASSPGDITYEQYF
>TRBV7-6|NA|once|TRBJ2-5
CASSLGPGAEGETQYF
>TRBV4-1|TRBD1|NA|TRBJ2-7
CASSYDRGYEQYF
>TRBV19|TRBD2|few|TRBJ2-1
CASSIAPLAHVPLEQFF
>TRBV4-1|NA|NA|TRBJ2-3
CASSQGPLHPRTDTQYF
>TRBV7-8|TRBD1|NA|TRBJ2-7
CASSSGTGGFYEQYF
>TRBV5-1|TRBD2|few|TRBJ2-1
CASSLASGGRNEQFF
>TRBV29-1|TRBD1|NA|TRBJ1-4
CSAWGQGVPSNEKLFF
>TRBV5-4|TRBD1|NA|TRBJ2-7
CASFARGRGREPRYEQYF
>TRBV2|NA|NA|TRBJ2-7
CASGVSYEQYF
>TRBV7-6|TRBD1|NA|TRBJ2-7
CASSLGQGMGYEQYF
>TRBV25-1|NA|NA|TRBJ2-3
CASTRVGFGDTQYF
>TRBV7-9|NA|few|TRBJ2-7
CASSLREQYF
>TRBV13|NA|NA|TRBJ2-7
CASSLAGFEQYF
>TRBV27|NA|NA|TRBJ1-1
CASSSIGLKTEAFF
>TRBV27|TRBD2|NA|TRBJ2-7
CASRGSGSYEQYF
>TRBV20-1|NA|NA|TRBJ1-1
CNGGNTEAFF
>TRBV19|TRBD1|NA|TRBJ2-7
CASSFGQGSNEQYF
>TRBV28|NA|few|TRBJ1-5
CASSPLRINQPQHF
>TRBV27|NA|NA|TRBJ2-4
CASSRGGHLAKNIQYF
>TRBV29-1|NA|NA|TRBJ2-7
CSVGTYEQYF
>TRBV19|NA|NA|TRBJ1-1
CASFRPTTEAFF
>TRBV15|NA|NA|TRBJ2-7
CATIPGHLSYEQYF
>TRBV23-1|NA|few|TRBJ1-2
CASSFPGGEGYGYTF
>TRBV7-9|NA|NA|TRBJ2-5
CASSSTDRDGGQETQYF
>TRBV6-6|NA|NA|TRBJ2-7
CASTHPGYEQYF
>TRBV12-5|TRBD1|NA|TRBJ1-2
CASGPWGQGNNYGYTF
>TRBV27|TRBD1|NA|TRBJ1-5
CASSTDRGHNQPQHF
>TRBV7-9|TRBD1|NA|TRBJ2-7
CASSYPQGAVYEQYF
>TRBV11-2|NA|NA|TRBJ2-1
CASSLALYEQFF
>TRBV4-1|TRBD2|NA|TRBJ2-1
CASTTLSGTSGNEQFF
>TRBV7-8|NA|medium-sized|TRBJ1-4
CASSLAAGPNEKLFF
>TRBV7-6|TRBD1|NA|TRBJ1-1
CASSPDYLTGEAEAFF
>TRBV5-4|TRBD1|NA|TRBJ1-2
CASSGTGDGYTF
>TRBV29-1|TRBD1|NA|TRBJ1-5
CSAGTGGQPQHF
>TRBV27|TRBD2|NA|TRBJ2-7
CASSSGGGYEQYF
>TRBV19|TRBD2|NA|TRBJ2-4
CASSPAGGVAKNIQYF
>TRBV5-4|NA|NA|TRBJ2-3
CASSPWWGDTDTQYF
>TRBV9|NA|NA|TRBJ2-7
CASSPSGQSYEQYF
>TRBV11-2|NA|NA|TRBJ2-1
CASSPWAVHSYNEQFF
>TRBV30|NA|medium-sized|TRBJ1-1
CAWSGGTTEAFF
>TRBV28|NA|NA|TRBJ2-1
CASSSLGGNEQFF
>TRBV27|TRBD1|NA|TRBJ2-7
CASALTGVRDEQYF
>TRBV5-8|NA|NA|TRBJ1-1
CASSLVWSEAFF
>TRBV6-6|NA|few|TRBJ2-7
CATLSGDEQYF
>TRBV7-9|NA|few|TRBJ1-2
CASSLVTGGYGYTF
>TRBV2|TRBD2|NA|TRBJ2-2
CASSDWVAGTSGRIVGELFF
>TRBV7-8|TRBD2|NA|TRBJ2-3
CASSIGLAGVVPYTDTQYF